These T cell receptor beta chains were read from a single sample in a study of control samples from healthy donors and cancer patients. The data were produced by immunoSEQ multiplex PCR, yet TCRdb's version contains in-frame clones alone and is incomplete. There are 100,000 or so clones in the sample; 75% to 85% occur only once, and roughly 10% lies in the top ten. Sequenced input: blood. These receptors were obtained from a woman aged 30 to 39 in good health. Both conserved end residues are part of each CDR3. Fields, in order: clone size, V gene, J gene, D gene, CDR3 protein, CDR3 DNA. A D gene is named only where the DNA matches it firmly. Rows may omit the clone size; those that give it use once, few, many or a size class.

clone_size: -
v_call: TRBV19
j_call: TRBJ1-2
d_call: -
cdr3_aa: CASSFEKNLYGYTF
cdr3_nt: TGTGCCAGTAGCTTCGAAAAAAACCTCTATGGCTACACCTTC

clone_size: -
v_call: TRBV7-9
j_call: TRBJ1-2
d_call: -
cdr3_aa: CASSLALGGNYGYTF
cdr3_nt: TGTGCCAGCAGCCTTGCCTTGGGGGGGAACTATGGCTACACCTTC

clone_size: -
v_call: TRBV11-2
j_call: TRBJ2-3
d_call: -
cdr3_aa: CASSPAAVTGRTDTQYF
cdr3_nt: TGTGCCAGCAGCCCCGCCGCCGTTACAGGGAGGACAGATACGCAGTATTTT

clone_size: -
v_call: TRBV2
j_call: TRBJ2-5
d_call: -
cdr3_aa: CASSGGGGETQYF
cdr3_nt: TGTGCCAGCAGTGGTGGGGGCGGAGAGACCCAGTACTTC

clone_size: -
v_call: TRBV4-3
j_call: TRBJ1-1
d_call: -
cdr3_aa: CASRSSIRGNTEAFF
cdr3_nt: TGCGCCAGCAGGTCATCAATAAGGGGCAACACTGAAGCTTTCTTT

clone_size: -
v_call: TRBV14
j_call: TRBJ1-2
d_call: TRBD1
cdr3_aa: CASSPQGANYGYTF
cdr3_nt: TGTGCCAGCAGCCCACAGGGGGCTAACTATGGCTACACCTTC

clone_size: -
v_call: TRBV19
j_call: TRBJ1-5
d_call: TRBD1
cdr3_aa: CASRQGAGSEYSNQPQHF
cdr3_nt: TGTGCCAGCCGACAGGGGGCGGGAAGTGAGTATAGCAATCAGCCCCAGCATTTT

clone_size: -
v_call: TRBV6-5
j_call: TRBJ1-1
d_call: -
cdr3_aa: CASSYDQNTEAFF
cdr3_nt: TGTGCCAGCAGTTACGACCAAAACACTGAAGCTTTCTTT

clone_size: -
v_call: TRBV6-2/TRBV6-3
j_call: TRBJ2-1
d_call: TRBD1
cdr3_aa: CASSDRGWGSSYNEQFF
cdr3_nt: TGTGCCAGCAGCGACAGGGGTTGGGGGAGCTCCTACAATGAGCAGTTCTTC

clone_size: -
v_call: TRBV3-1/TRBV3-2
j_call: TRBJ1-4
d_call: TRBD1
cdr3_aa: CASSQAYRGSNEKLFF
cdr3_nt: TGTGCCAGCAGCCAAGCCTACAGGGGGTCTAATGAAAAACTGTTTTTT

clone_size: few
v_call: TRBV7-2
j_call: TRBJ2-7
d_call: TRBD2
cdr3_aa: CASSFQRGPSYEQYF
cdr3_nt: TGTGCCAGCAGCTTTCAGCGGGGGCCTTCCTACGAGCAGTACTTC

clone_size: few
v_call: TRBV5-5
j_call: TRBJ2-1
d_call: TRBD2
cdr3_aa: CASIRPGGQFF
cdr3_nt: TGTGCCAGCATCCGGCCGGGAGGGCAGTTCTTC

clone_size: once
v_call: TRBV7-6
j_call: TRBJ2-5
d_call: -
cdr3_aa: CASSLDRAEETQYF
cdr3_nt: TGTGCCAGCAGCTTAGACAGGGCTGAAGAGACCCAGTACTTC

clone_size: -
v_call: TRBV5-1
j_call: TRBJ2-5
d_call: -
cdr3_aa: CASSLGSGEETQYF
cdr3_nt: TGCGCCAGCAGCTTGGGGTCCGGGGAAGAGACCCAGTACTTC

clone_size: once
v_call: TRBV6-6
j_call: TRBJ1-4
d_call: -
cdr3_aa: CASRSSGDGKLFF
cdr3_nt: TGTGCCAGCAGGAGCAGCGGGGACGGAAAACTGTTTTTT

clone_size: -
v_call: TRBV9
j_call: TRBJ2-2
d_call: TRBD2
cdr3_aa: CASSVAQTSGGRANTGELFF
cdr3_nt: TGTGCCAGCAGCGTAGCTCAAACTAGCGGGGGGAGAGCGAACACCGGGGAGCTGTTTTTT

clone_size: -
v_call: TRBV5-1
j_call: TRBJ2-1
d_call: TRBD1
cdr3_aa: CASSSRGQDNEQFF
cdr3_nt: TGCGCCAGCAGCAGCAGGGGGCAGGACAATGAGCAGTTCTTC

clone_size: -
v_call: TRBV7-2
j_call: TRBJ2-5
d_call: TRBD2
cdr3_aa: CASSLSGTSGGAKTQYF
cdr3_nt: TGTGCCAGCAGCCTCTCCGGGACTAGCGGGGGGGCCAAGACCCAGTACTTC

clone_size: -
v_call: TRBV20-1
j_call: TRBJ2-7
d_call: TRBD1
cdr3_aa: CSASNRGYEQYF
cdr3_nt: TGCAGTGCTAGTAACAGGGGCTACGAGCAGTACTTC

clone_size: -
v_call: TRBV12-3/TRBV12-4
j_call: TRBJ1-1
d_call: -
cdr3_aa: CASTGQLNTEAFF
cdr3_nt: TGTGCCAGTACCGGACAACTGAACACTGAAGCTTTCTTT

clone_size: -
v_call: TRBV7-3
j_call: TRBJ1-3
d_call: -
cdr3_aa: CASSLRGGSGNTIYF
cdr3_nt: TGTGCCAGCAGCTTAAGGGGGGGCTCTGGAAACACCATATATTTT

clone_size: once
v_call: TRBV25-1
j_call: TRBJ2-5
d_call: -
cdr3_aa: CASSDPAGWQETQYF
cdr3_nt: TGTGCCAGCAGTGACCCCGCGGGGTGGCAAGAGACCCAGTACTTC

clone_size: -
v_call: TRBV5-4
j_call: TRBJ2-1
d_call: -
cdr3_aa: CASTPGSATGYNEQFF
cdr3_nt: TGTGCCAGCACCCCCGGGTCCGCGACAGGTTACAATGAGCAGTTCTTC

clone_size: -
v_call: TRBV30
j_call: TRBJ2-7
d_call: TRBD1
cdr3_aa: CAWSSSGGGEQYF
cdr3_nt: TGTGCCTGGAGTTCATCAGGGGGCGGCGAGCAGTACTTC

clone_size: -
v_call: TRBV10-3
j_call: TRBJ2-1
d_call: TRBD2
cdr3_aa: CAISAGTSGVGGEQFF
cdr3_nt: TGTGCCATCAGTGCCGGGACTAGCGGGGTAGGAGGTGAGCAGTTCTTC

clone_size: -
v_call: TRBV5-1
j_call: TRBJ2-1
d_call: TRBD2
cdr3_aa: CASSPSLPGGPVNEQFF
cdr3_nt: TGCGCCAGCAGCCCCTCCCTTCCGGGGGGGCCCGTCAATGAGCAGTTCTTC

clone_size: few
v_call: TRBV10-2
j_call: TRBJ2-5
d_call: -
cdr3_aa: CASSEGLTKETQYF
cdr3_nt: TGCGCCAGCAGTGAGGGACTTACTAAAGAGACCCAGTACTTC

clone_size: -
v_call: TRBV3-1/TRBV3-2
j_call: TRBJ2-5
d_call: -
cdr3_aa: CASSPPGLQETQYF
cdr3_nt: TGTGCCAGCAGCCCCCCCGGACTACAAGAGACCCAGTACTTC

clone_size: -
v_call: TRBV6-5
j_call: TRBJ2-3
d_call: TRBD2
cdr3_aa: CASSYSGTRPTDTQYF
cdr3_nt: TGTGCCAGCAGTTATTCCGGGACTAGGCCGACAGATACGCAGTATTTT

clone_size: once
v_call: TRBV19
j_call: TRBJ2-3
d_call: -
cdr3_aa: CASSTGADTQYF
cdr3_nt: TGTGCCAGTAGTACCGGGGCAGATACGCAGTATTTT

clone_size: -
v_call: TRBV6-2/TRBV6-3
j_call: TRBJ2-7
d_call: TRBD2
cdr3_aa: CASSYSMRGIGEQYF
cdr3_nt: TGTGCCAGCAGTTACTCGATGCGGGGGATCGGGGAGCAGTACTTC

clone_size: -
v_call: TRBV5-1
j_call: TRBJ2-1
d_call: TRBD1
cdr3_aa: CASSPGQGPYNEQFF
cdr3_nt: TGCGCCAGCAGCCCAGGACAGGGGCCTTACAATGAGCAGTTCTTC

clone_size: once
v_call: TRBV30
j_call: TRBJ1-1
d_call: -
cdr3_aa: CAWSLLGRGNTEAFF
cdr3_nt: TGTGCCTGGAGTCTTCTCGGCAGGGGAAATACTGAAGCTTTCTTT

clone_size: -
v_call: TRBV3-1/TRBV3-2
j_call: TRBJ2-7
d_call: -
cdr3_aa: CASSQGAGASYEQYF
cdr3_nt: TGTGCCAGCAGCCAAGGTGCTGGGGCCTCCTACGAGCAGTACTTC

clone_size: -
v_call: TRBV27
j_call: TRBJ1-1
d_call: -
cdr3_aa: CASRPLGNTEAFF
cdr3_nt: TGTGCCAGCAGACCGTTGGGGAACACTGAAGCTTTCTTT

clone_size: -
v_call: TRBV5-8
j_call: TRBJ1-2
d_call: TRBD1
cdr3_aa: CASSAGQGYGYTF
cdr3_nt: TGTGCCAGCAGCGCGGGACAGGGCTATGGCTACACCTTC

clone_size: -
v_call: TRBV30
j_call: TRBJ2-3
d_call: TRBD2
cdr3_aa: CAWSVLNLAGGRDTDTQYF
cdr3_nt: TGTGCCTGGAGTGTACTGAATCTAGCGGGGGGGCGGGACACAGATACGCAGTATTTT

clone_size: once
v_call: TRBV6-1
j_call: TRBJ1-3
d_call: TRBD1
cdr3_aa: CASSGLDRVAGNTIYF
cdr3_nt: TGTGCCAGCAGTGGTCTTGACAGGGTAGCTGGAAACACCATATATTTT

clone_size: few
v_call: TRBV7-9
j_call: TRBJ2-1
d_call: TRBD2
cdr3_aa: CASSYEKRTGTSPHEQFF
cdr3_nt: TGTGCCAGCAGCTACGAAAAAAGGACCGGGACTAGCCCACATGAGCAGTTCTTC

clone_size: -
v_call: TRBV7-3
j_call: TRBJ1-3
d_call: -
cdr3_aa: CASSLTRTGNTIYF
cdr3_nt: TGTGCCAGCAGCTTAACCAGAACTGGAAACACCATATATTTT

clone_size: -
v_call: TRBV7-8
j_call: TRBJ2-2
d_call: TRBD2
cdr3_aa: CASSITTSGDLTGELFF
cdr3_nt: TGTGCCAGCAGCATAACGACTAGCGGGGACCTCACCGGGGAGCTGTTTTTT

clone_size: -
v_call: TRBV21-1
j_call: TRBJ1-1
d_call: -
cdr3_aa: CASSKRQDGPEAFF
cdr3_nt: TGTGCCAGCAGCAAAAGGCAGGATGGCCCTGAAGCTTTCTTT

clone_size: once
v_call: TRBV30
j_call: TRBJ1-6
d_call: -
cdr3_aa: CAWGQRGARNSPLHF
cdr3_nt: TGTGCCTGGGGGCAACGGGGAGCAAGAAATTCACCCCTCCACTTT

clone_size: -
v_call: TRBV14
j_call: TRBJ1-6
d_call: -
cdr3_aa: CASSQTGSSYNSPLHF
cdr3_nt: TGTGCCAGCAGCCAAACCGGGAGCTCCTATAATTCACCCCTCCACTTT

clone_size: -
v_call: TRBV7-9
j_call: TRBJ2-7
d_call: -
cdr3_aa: CASRVEGEQYF
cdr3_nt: TGTGCCAGCAGGGTGGAGGGCGAGCAGTACTTC

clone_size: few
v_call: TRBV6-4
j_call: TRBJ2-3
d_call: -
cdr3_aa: CASSEGRFSTDTQYF
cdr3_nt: TGTGCCAGCAGTGAAGGGCGGTTTAGCACAGATACGCAGTATTTT

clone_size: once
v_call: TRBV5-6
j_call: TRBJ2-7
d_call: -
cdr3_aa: CASSPSPGTPGDEQYF
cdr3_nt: TGTGCCAGCAGCCCCAGCCCCGGGACACCCGGGGACGAGCAGTACTTC

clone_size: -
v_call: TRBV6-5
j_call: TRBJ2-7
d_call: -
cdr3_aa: CASSYILFQSPYEQYF
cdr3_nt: TGTGCCAGCAGTTACATTCTTTTTCAGAGTCCCTACGAGCAGTACTTC

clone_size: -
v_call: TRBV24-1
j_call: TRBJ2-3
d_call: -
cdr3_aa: CATSDFKDTQYF
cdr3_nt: TGTGCCACCAGTGATTTTAAAGATACGCAGTATTTT

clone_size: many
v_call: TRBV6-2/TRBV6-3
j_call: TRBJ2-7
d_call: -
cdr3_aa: CASSYRQTTTSYEQYF
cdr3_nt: TGTGCCAGCAGTTACCGACAGACCACTACTTCCTACGAGCAGTACTTC

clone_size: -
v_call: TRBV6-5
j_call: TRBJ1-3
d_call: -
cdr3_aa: CASTGKNSGNTIYF
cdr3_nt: TGTGCCAGCACGGGAAAGAACTCTGGAAACACCATATATTTT

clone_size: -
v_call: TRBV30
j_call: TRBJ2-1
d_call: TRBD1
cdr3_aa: CAWSGRDRDNEQFF
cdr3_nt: TGTGCCTGGAGTGGCCGGGACAGGGACAATGAGCAGTTCTTC

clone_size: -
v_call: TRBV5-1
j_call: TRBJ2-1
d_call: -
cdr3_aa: CASSLGHNEQFF
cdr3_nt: TGCGCCAGCAGCTTGGGTCACAATGAGCAGTTCTTC

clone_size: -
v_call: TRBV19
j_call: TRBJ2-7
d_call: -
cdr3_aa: CASRDRFGEQYF
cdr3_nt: TGTGCCAGTAGGGACAGATTTGGAGAGCAGTACTTC

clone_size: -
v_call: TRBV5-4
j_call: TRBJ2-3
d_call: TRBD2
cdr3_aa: CASSLPPGGADTQYF
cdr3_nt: TGTGCCAGCAGCTTGCCGCCGGGGGGGGCAGATACGCAGTATTTT

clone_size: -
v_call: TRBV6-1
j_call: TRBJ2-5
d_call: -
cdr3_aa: CASSEGGHGETQYF
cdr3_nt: TGTGCCAGCAGTGAAGGGGGCCATGGGGAGACCCAGTACTTC

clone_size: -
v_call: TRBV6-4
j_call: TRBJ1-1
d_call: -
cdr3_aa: CASSSDKNTEAFF
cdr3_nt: TGTGCCAGCAGCTCGGACAAGAACACTGAAGCTTTCTTT

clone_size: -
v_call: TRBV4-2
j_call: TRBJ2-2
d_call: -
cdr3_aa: CASSQAVSRELFF
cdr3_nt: TGTGCCAGCAGCCAAGCTGTTAGCCGGGAGCTGTTTTTT